This T cell receptor beta chain was captured in a study of memory B cells and T cells in multiple sclerosis. Germline CDR1 reads LNHDA; CDR2 reads SQIVND (reference sequence). With 0 bases clipped from V and 4 bases from J, the junction kept 3 bases outside the gene matches. The CDR3 totals 16 residues. Generated by immunoSEQ multiplex PCR, the TCRdb table keeps only in-frame clones and is missing some. Here the sample spans some 49,000 clones, more than 65% being singletons. Separate sequencing covered autoproliferating (CFSE-dim) and non-proliferating (CFSE-high) T cells from stimulus-free culture. Pooled replicate wells came from some 50 million CFSE-labeled PBMCs cultured 7 days without stimulus. Without exogenous stimuli, approximately 0.5 uM CFSE-labeled PBMCs were cultured serum-free. Concerning this clone itself: The antigen is undetermined.

The receptor was isolated from a human donor with multiple sclerosis. Specimen: PBMCs from blood kept in culture. The chain uses TRBV19 and TRBJ2-1, with 10 positions matching TRBD2. The CDR3 sequence: CASSIEASGGYNEQFF. The CDR3 DNA sequence: TGTGCCAGTAGTATAGAAGCTAGCGGGGGTTACAATGAGCAGTTCTTC.